This T cell receptor beta chain was found in a study of beta chain features in type 1 diabetes. About the study: Analysis included 100 million to 140 million sorted cells drawn from all samples.

Whole-study findings and limits: A cDNA-based sequencing approach could over-represent cells with high TCR expression. Any PCR bias toward short templates would affect both groups alike.

It was via CD45RO/CCR7/CD25/CD127/CD95/CD27 that CD4+ naive, central memory, regulatory and stem cell-like memory cells were sorted. The CDR3 length is 14 residues. Germline lookup yields CDR1 SEHNR and CDR2 FQNEAQ (reference sequence). Between the trimmed V and J ends, which lost 4 bases and 1 base, there was a span of 10 bases. Comment on this clone: Its cognate antigen is unknown.

Every bit of the isolated RNA underwent reverse transcription, so sequencing read expressed TCRB transcripts. This table comes from immunoSEQ multiplex PCR, and its TCRdb copy is limited to in-frame clones, with some not included. The sample shows about 450,000 clones, more than 9.5% of them seen only once. The receptor was isolated from a woman aged 18-29 years in good health. The chain is built from TRBV7-9 and TRBJ2-5, with TRBD1 as a possible D gene (5 bases). The sequencing input was naive CD4+ T cells from blood. CDR3 region: CASSSSGSQETQYF. In nucleotides, the CDR3 is TGTGCCAGCAGCTCATCAGGGTCCCAAGAGACCCAGTACTTC. The full variable domain, rest sourced from reference TRBV7-9 and TRBJ2-5, is DTGVSQNPRHKITKRGQNVTFRCDPISEHNRLYWYRQTLGQGPEFLTYFQNEAQLEKSRLLSDRFSAERPKGSFSTLEIQRTEQGDSAMYLCASSSSGSQETQYFGPGTRLLVL.